This T cell receptor (beta chain) was identified in a study of T cell responses to AZD1222 COVID-19 vaccine (dated by TCRdb to 2020 to 2022). For context, the study as a whole: Because spike-specific TCR depth and breadth did not differ between the two schedules, AZD1222 recipients who got a second dose at roughly 4 weeks were pooled with those who got a second dose at roughly 12 weeks. TCR sequencing was performed for over 230 trial participants, of whom roughly 200 were given two doses of AZD1222 and some 26 were given two doses of MenACWY control vaccine. Trial participants were enrolled into age subgroups of 18-55, 56-69 and 70-plus years, which contained 148, 28 and 57 TCR-sequenced participants, respectively.

Overall results and qualifications from the work: After two AZD1222 doses, both the breadth and the depth of spike-specific TCRs were significantly higher than at day 0 and than in MenACWY recipients. No day 14 peak-response samples were available, so repertoires were characterized only after the peak T cell response. Epitopes outside the regions mutated in the B.1.351 and B.1.1.7 variants were reportedly recognized by nearly half of the unique spike-specific TCRs. Conclusions about previously exposed vaccinees are limited because only five to seven AZD1222 recipients were SARS-CoV-2 seropositive at baseline. Participants were mostly white British, with more females than males. The authors suggested clonal diversity may have been underestimated. Vaccine-associated CD4 TCRs spanned the whole spike protein, with dominant responses in regions 160-218 and 743-854. The 56-69-year group was small, and its depth increase did not reach significance, likely because of low power.

The CDR3 regions of human TCRbeta chains were subjected to immunosequencing. The authors' analysis ran thus. TCRs in the repertoires were matched against a reference library of SARS-CoV-2-specific TCRs that had been generated with the MIRA antigen-specificity platform. Breadth was defined as the fraction of unique TCRs that were SARS-CoV-2-associated. Depth was defined as the fraction of total T cells that were SARS-CoV-2-associated. Each spike-specific TCR was assigned to its reactive spike region and to a CD4 or CD8 class using the MIRA data. Log10-transformed breadth and depth values were compared by one-way ANOVA with Sidak's multiple comparisons tests. What TCRdb holds here is the immuneACCESS table cut down to in-frame rearrangements. Part of the clones is not present; checked against another copy, under half of the missing clones reflect an unresolved V gene, and the others are unexplained. V and J calls and clone size are as listed in that table; D and trimming were resolved from the DNA. The sample table shows some 130,000 clones, and about nine tenths are seen once. The ten top clones hold less than 9% of the sample.

The meaning of the sample's time point label: baseline before first vaccination. Vaccinee samples came from UK trials COV001 and COV002, including a single-blind randomized controlled phase 2/3 trial of AZD1222 (ChAdOx1 nCoV-19) in healthy adults. For TCRbeta chain sequencing, PBMC samples from trial participants were taken at day 0 and at day 28 after the second dose. Of note for this clone: The antigen it binds to is not known. Base qualities are missing; no much larger clone stands one base away.

According to the germline V gene, CDR1 reads SGHDT and CDR2 reads YYEEEE. V lost 3 bases and J lost 6 bases; the stretch between them is 18 bases long. The CDR3 spans 16 residues, from the cysteine through the phenylalanine. Here the CDR3 DNA is all that survives: 48 bases in frame from base 1. The clonotype comes from an adult in good health. The sequence links TRBV5-6 to TRBJ1-4; the D gene is possibly TRBD1, with 5 bases matching. Sample: peripheral blood, taken on day 0 of AZD1222 vaccination. The DNA sequence is given as TGTGCCAGCAGCTGGAACAAGGGACTAATGGATGAAAAACTGTTTTTT. Its amino acids are CASSWNKGLMDEKLFF.